This T cell receptor beta chain was sequenced for a study of blood T cell repertoires in COVID-19. As for the study in general: Spain, Italy and the United States supplied samples that represented acute and convalescent COVID-19. The cDNA or gDNA used as material had been derived from T cells, B-cell-depleted T cells, or PBMCs.

Repertoires were generated with immunoSEQ multiplex PCR, while TCRdb's copy carries only in-frame clones and drops some. The table has approximately 70,000 clones, more than 85% seen once. Seattle cases were enrolled at active infection and followed longitudinally. V lost 3 bases and J lost 4; bases outside the gene matches: 6. Germline V gene lookup returns CDR1 SGHNT and CDR2 YYREEE (reference sequence). This CDR3 is built from 16 residues. The TCR comes from a man between 45 and 60 years old with COVID-19, enrolled during active disease. The sample consisted of peripheral blood. J is TRBJ2-5 and V is TRBV5-4; 13 bases align to TRBD2. The CDR3 reads CASSSLAGGLGETQYF. The CDR3 nucleotides read TGTGCCAGCAGCTCACTAGCGGGAGGGCTAGGAGAGACCCAGTACTTC.